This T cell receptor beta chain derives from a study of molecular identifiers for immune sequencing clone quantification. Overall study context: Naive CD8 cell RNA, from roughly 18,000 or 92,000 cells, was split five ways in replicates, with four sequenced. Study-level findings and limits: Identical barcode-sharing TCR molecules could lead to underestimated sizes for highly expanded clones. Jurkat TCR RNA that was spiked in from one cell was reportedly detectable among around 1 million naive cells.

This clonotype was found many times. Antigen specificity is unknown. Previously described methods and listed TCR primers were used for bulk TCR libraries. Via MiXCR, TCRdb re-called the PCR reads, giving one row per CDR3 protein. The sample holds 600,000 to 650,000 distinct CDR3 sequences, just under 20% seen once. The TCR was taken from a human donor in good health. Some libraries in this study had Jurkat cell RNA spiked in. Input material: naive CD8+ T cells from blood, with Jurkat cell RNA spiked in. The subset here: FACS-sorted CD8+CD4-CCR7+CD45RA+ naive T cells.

CDR3 coding DNA: TGTGCCAGCAGTTTAGCGGCACCAGAGACCCAGTACTTC. Translated, it gives CASSLAAPETQYF. The chain joins TRBV5-6 to TRBJ2-5, with a tentative D call TRBD2 (6 bases). In germline, CDR1 is SGHDT, CDR2 YYEEEE. Trimming left V 5 bases short and J 4 bases short, with 12 bases between. The CDR3 runs 13 residues.